The clone carrying this TCR beta chain has at least ten counts. Its antigen is currently unknown. Looked up from germline, CDR1 is SGHTA and CDR2 is FQGNSA. The CDR3 totals 15 residues. Trimming shortened V by 4 bases and J by 4 bases, and 16 bases separated the two germline ends. The entry originates in a study of regulatory T cells in long-lasting Graves disease. Study-level points and caveats: Having only a small sample size may have limited accuracy. Persistent cases favored TRBV28, TRBJ1-2 and TRBJ2-5.

Time point given: persistent/refractory GD, antithyroid drugs over 5 years with positive TRAb. Isolated PBMC RNA provided the starting material for the TCR library. Library construction for TCR beta used iRepertoire HTBI primers and Arm-PCR of CDR3 regions. One entry per CDR3 protein, called by TCRdb with MiXCR from the multiplex PCR reads. The table records about 470,000 distinct CDR3 sequences, about 22% of them present only once. This chain connects TRBV7-2 to TRBJ2-5; D is tentatively TRBD1 or TRBD2 (7 bases each). Material: peripheral blood mononuclear cells (PBMCs), obtained when the disease was refractory, from a patient treated with antithyroid drugs. The sequence came from a female donor with Graves disease. The CDR3 nucleotides read TGTGCCAGCAGCTCCAGGGGGGGAGTAGTAGAGACCCAGTACTTC. Protein sequence: CASSSRGGVVETQYF.